The present T cell receptor (beta chain) was sequenced within a study of prognosis after radiotherapy for stage I lung cancer. Study overall: 10 to 15 men and roughly six women, aged about 53 to 85 and with a median age of approximately 70 years, made up the patients. The study, taken as a whole, reports: Some patients went on to develop distant metastases. Their Shannon entropy after stereotactic body radiation therapy was lower, and its change from baseline was also lower.

This clonotype was recorded only once. Its antigen remains unidentified. A read error is possible here, since a much larger clone lies one base away. All patients showed node-negative disease on CT and PET/CT and lacked prior chemotherapy, radiotherapy or other malignancies. Genomic DNA yielded TCR beta CDR3, amplified by two-round multiplex PCR. It was primers specific to each TRBV and TRBJ gene that first-round PCR used. TCRdb itself ran the multiplex PCR reads through MiXCR, one entry per CDR3 protein. Of around 30,000 distinct CDR3 sequences listed, around a third are singletons. Material: PBMCs, obtained before or after stereotactic body radiation therapy (not recorded which). This sequence was found in a donor aged 50 or older with non-small cell lung cancer.

CDR3 residues: CASIPAVGSGQPQHF. As DNA, the CDR3 is TGCGCCAGCATCCCGGCCGTGGGTTCGGGCCAGCCCCAGCATTTT. The gene calls are TRBV4-3 and TRBJ1-5; D uncertain. Looked up from germline, CDR1 is LGHNA and CDR2 is YSLEER. The V and J ends lost 7 bases and 7 bases respectively, with 20 bases between them. This CDR3 contains 15 residues.